Included here is one T cell receptor (beta chain) sequence, with context. Its target is unknown. Sequencing templates came from extracted RNA that was reverse transcribed into cDNA. Produced via immunoSEQ multiplex PCR; TCRdb's table is partial and in-frame only. The sample has around 190,000 clones; 45% to 65% are singletons. Treatment: oral pan-JAK inhibitor, 5-10 mg twice daily. This record belongs to a study of CD8+ T cells in alopecia areata. Study-wide findings and caveats: Mice showed clearer TCR sharing than patients did, a gap that was possibly HLA-related. Treatment with tofacitinib significantly lowered scalp clonality and reduced expanded CD8+ clones among the top 100. Elevated clonality characterized lesional scalp relative to normal scalp, particularly in alopecia totalis/universalis.

The receptor comes from a human donor with alopecia areata. Material: CD4+ T cells sorted from blood, obtained at week 4, from a patient treated with tofacitinib.

CDR3 DNA: TGTGCCAGCAGTCAGAGCGGGAGTTCCTACGAGCAGTACTTC. This codes for CASSQSGSSYEQYF. This chain links TRBV2 with TRBJ2-7; 8 bases are shared with TRBD2. From germline, CDR1 is SNHLY and CDR2 FYNNEI. With V trimmed by 5 bases and J by 1 base, 4 bases remained unmatched. The CDR3 sequence is 14 residues long.